This T cell receptor beta chain was documented in a study of shared clonotypes between healthy human individuals. Study-level findings and limits: Sampling covered blood only; tissue repertoires likely differ.

CDR3 length: 13 residues. V lost 1 base and J 6 bases, leaving 6 bases between the germline ends. The V gene's germline CDR1 is SEHNR and CDR2 FQNEAQ (reference sequence). As defined, naive CD8 cells were CD45RO-negative and positively selected for CCR7, with terminally differentiated effector memory CD45RA+ cells excluded. Worth noting for this clone: The target antigen is unknown.

Assay runs were performed at deep level. Some clones are missing from TCRdb's copy, which holds only in-frame ones; the method was immunoSEQ multiplex PCR. Of nearly 600,000 clones listed, around 95% are singletons. This TCR derives from a woman aged 25 to 45 in good health. Sequencing used naive CD8+ T cells sorted from blood. This chain joins TRBV7-9 and TRBJ2-2, with D uncertain. In DNA, the CDR3 is TGTGCCAGCAGCTTAGGAGGTGCCGGGGAGCTGTTTTTT. Protein sequence: CASSLGGAGELFF.